The clone carrying this TCR beta chain was seen a handful of times. No antigen is known for it. As for treatment: oral pan-JAK inhibitor, 5-10 mg twice daily. The sample is drawn from a study of CD8+ T cells in alopecia areata. For the study at large: The study gave treated patients oral tofacitinib at 5 to 10 mg twice daily.

Study-level points and caveats: Elevated clonality characterized lesional scalp relative to normal scalp, particularly in alopecia totalis/universalis.

Extracted from the samples, RNA was reverse transcribed into cDNA to serve as the sequencing template. TCRdb's copy holds only in-frame clones and misses some; the assay was immunoSEQ multiplex PCR. The sample gives approximately 210,000 clones, 55% to 70% of which show up once; less than 3.5% is in the top ten. The clonotype originates from a human donor with alopecia areata. Sequencing used CD4+ T cells sorted from blood, obtained at week 4, from a patient treated with tofacitinib.

The CDR3 spells CAWKERYSGNTIYF. DNA of the CDR3: TGTGCCTGGAAGGAGAGGTACTCTGGAAACACCATATATTTT. The V call is TRBV30, the J call TRBJ1-3; D gene unclear. V was pared by 4 bases and J by 0 bases, with 10 bases between. The CDR3 is 14 amino acids. CDR1 GTSNPN and CDR2 SVGIG come from the germline V gene (reference sequence).